Listed here is a single T cell receptor beta chain. The antigen remains undetermined. Other DNA sequences of this sample code for an identical CDR3. 60 Vbeta and 13 Jbeta primers were used in PCR. Sequencing used immunoSEQ multiplex PCR; TCRdb keeps in-frame clones, though not all of them. The table records 100,000 to 150,000 clones, about 80% of them present only once. The sample is drawn from a study of cytomegalovirus exposure and HLA in healthy donors. General study results and limits: An ancestry cluster, one associated with Asian ancestry, reportedly showed fewer N-insertions than the roughly 610-donor mean in a later analysis. Cytomegalovirus status was reportedly diagnosed by the classifier with high specificity and sensitivity.

Trimming at V came to 5 bases and at J to 3 bases, leaving 2 bases not matched to a gene. This CDR3 is built from 15 residues. Per the germline V gene, CDR1 is MDHEN and CDR2 is SYDVKM. The receptor comes from a woman in her forties or fifties in good health and CMV-seronegative. V usage is TRBV28 and J usage is TRBJ2-2, with 11 positions matching TRBD2. Sequencing input: PBMCs. The CDR3 protein is CASSLSGRDTGELFF. For the CDR3, the DNA is TGTGCCAGCAGTCTTAGCGGGAGGGACACCGGGGAGCTGTTTTTT.